This passage covers 6 T cell receptor beta chains from one sample sequenced in a study of vaccination effects on CD4 cells after COVID-19. Their antigens are not known. Before sequencing, viral peptide pools were used by the ViraFEST assay to expand antigen-specific CD4+ T cells. CD4+ T cell isolation took place after 10 days of culture. Nucleocapsid antibodies were negative in the vaccine recipients, who had never had SARS-CoV-2 infection. Produced via immunoSEQ multiplex PCR; TCRdb's table is partial and in-frame only. In the table there are fewer than 30,000 clones, about 80% of which are singletons. Material: CD4+ T cells from PBMCs cultured with SARS-CoV-2 spike peptides, obtained before COVID-19 vaccination. The origin of the receptors is a human donor who received a COVID-19 vaccine.

The CDR3 loop reads CASSYQRSLEQYF. CDR3 sequence (DNA): TGTGCCAGCAGTTATCAACGTTCTCTCGAGCAGTACTTC. The rearrangement links TRBV6-5 to TRBJ2-7, with D hard to call. Looked up from germline, CDR1 is MNHEY and CDR2 is SVGAGI. This CDR3 has 13 residues. V was cut by 3 bases and J by 6 bases, with 12 bases left in between.

CDR3 protein: CASSLEGTGYNQPQHF. CDR3 DNA: TGTGCCAGCAGCTTGGAAGGGACAGGGTACAATCAGCCCCAGCATTTT. V is TRBV5-8 and J is TRBJ1-5, with TRBD1 matching over 9 bases. J was trimmed by 3 bases and V by 0 bases; bases with no gene match: 4. The CDR3 is 16 amino acids. Germline V gene lookup returns CDR1 SGHTS and CDR2 YDEGEE.

The gene calls are TRBV29-1 and TRBJ2-3; unclear D gene. The germline gives CDR1 SQVTM, CDR2 ANQGSEA. Trimming removed 6 bases at V and 6 bases at J, with 10 bases between. The CDR3 length is 11 residues. CDR3 loop: CSVYSRDTQYF. CDR3 coding DNA: TGCAGCGTGTATTCCCGGGATACGCAGTATTTT.

V and J are TRBV6-5 and TRBJ1-6, with TRBD1 identical over 11 bases. The length of the CDR3 is 15 residues. J lost 10 bases, V lost 4 bases, and 6 bases had no gene match. CDR1 is MNHEY, CDR2 SVGAGI, per germline. CDR3 coding DNA: TGTGCCAGCAGTTTTTGGACAGGGGGCGGATCACCCCTCCACTTT. Amino acid sequence: CASSFWTGGGSPLHF.

This clone was counted a few times. The chain is built from TRBV19 and TRBJ1-1; 9 bases agree with TRBD1. Germline V gene data show CDR1 as LNHDA and CDR2 as SQIVND (reference sequence). CDR3 length equals 14 residues. V dropped 1 base and J dropped 5; count of bases not matched to a gene: 2. The CDR3 protein is CASSIAQGATEAFF. Written as DNA, the CDR3 is TGTGCCAGTAGTATAGCACAGGGGGCAACTGAAGCTTTCTTT. Based on the CDR3 plus reference TRBV19 and TRBJ1-1, the full variable domain is DGGITQSPKYLFRKEGQNVTLSCEQNLNHDAMYWYRQDPGQGLRLIYYSQIVNDFQKGDIAEGYSVSREKKESFPLTVTSAQKNPTAFYLCASSIAQGATEAFFGQGTRLTVV.

Remarks on this clone: Other DNA sequences within the sample encode an identical CDR3. The gene calls are TRBV7-8 and TRBJ2-2; the D gene is possibly TRBD1 (6 bases). Germline V gene lookup returns CDR1 SGHVS and CDR2 FQNEAQ. Trimming left V 1 base short and J 5 bases short, with 14 bases between. This CDR3 comprises 16 residues. Written as DNA, the CDR3 is TGTGCCAGCAGCTTAGTCAGGGGCGGACTGACCGGGGAGCTGTTTTTT. Translating gives CASSLVRGGLTGELFF.